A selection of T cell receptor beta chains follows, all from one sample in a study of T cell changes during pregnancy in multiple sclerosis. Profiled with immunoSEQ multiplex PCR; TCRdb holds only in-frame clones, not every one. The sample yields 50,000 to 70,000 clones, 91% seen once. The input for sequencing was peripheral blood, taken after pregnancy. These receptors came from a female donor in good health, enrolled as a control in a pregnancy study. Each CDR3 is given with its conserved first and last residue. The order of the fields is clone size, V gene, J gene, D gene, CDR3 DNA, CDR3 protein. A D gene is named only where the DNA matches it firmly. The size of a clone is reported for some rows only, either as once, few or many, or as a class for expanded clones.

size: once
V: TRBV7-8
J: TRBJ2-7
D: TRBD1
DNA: TGTGCCAGCAGCGTACCGGGACAGGGGCCCTCCTACGAGCAGTACTTC
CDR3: CASSVPGQGPSYEQYF

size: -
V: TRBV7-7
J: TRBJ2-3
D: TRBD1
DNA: TGTGCCAGCAGCCAACAGGGGGGAACAGATACGCAGTATTTT
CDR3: CASSQQGGTDTQYF

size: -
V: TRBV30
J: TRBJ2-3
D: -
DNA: TGTGCCTGGATTAAATCTACCCGCACAGATACGCAGTATTTT
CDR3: CAWIKSTRTDTQYF

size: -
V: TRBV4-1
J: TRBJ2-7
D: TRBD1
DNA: TGCGCCAGCAGTCAGGGACAGGGAGTAGACGAGCAGTACTTC
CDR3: CASSQGQGVDEQYF

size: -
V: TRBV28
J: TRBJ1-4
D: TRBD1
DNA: TGTGCCAGCAGTAGCTTTACAGGGGGAACTAATGAAAAACTGTTTTTT
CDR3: CASSSFTGGTNEKLFF

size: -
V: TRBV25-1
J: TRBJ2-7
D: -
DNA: TGTGCCAGCACCGCCACCAGCTACGAGCAGTACTTC
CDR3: CASTATSYEQYF

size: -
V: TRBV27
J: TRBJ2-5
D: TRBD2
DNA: TGTGCCAGCAGCAGAACCGTCGGGGGGGAGACCCAGTACTTC
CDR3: CASSRTVGGETQYF

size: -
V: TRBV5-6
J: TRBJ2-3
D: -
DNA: TGTGCCAGCAGCTTGTACGCGACTACACCTATGTTCGGAGATACGCAGTATTTT
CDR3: CASSLYATTPMFGDTQYF

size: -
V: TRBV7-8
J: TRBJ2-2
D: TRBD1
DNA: TGTGCCAGCAGCTTGGACAGGGCGGCCGGGGAGCTGTTTTTT
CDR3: CASSLDRAAGELFF

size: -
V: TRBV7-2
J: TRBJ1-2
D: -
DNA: TGTGCCAGCAGCGCCAATCCCGGGACACCCGTCCACGGCTACACCTTC
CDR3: CASSANPGTPVHGYTF

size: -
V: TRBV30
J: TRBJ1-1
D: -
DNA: TGTGCCTGGAGTGCATTACAGGGCCAAGGGAGAGCTTTCTTT
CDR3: CAWSALQGQGRAFF

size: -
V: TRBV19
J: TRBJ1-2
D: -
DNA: TGTGCCAGTGGTGGGGCAGCTTCTAACTATGGCTACACCTTC
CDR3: CASGGAASNYGYTF

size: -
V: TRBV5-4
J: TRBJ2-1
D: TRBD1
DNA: TGTGCCAGCAGCCAAGACAGGGGGAGAAACAATGAGCAGTTCTTC
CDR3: CASSQDRGRNNEQFF

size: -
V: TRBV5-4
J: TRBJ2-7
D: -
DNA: TGTGCCAGCAGCTTTTCGCGATACGAGCAGTACTTC
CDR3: CASSFSRYEQYF

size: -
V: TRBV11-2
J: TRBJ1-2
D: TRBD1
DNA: TGTGCCAGCAGCTACTCGTTACAGGGGGTCTATGGCTACACCTTC
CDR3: CASSYSLQGVYGYTF

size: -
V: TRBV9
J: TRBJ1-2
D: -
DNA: TGTGCCAGCAGCGTAGAACCGACAGGAAACTATGGCTACACCTTC
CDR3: CASSVEPTGNYGYTF

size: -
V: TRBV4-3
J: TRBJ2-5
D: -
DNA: TGCGCCAGCAGCCAAGGGAGGGCCCAAGAGACCCAGTACTTC
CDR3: CASSQGRAQETQYF

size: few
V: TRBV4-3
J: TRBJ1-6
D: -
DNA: TGCGCCAGCAGCCAAGATAATAGAAATTCACCCCTCCACTTT
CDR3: CASSQDNRNSPLHF

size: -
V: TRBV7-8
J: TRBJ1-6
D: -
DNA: TGTGCCAGCAGCCCACAGGGCCCTGCACGAAATAATTCACCCCTCCACTTT
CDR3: CASSPQGPARNNSPLHF

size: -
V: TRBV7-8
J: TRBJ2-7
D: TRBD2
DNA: TGTGCCAGCAGCTTAGCACTAGCGGGGGGTTACGAGCAGTACTTC
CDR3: CASSLALAGGYEQYF

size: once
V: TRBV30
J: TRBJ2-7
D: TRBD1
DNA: TGTGCCTGGGGGGACAGCCGTACCTACGAGCAGTACTTC
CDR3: CAWGDSRTYEQYF

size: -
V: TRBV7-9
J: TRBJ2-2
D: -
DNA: TGTGCCAGCAGCTTCCAGGGATCCGGGGAGCTGTTTTTT
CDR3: CASSFQGSGELFF

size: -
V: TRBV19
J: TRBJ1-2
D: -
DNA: TGTGCCAGTAGTAACCCAGGGGAAGGGGACTATGGCTACACCTTC
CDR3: CASSNPGEGDYGYTF

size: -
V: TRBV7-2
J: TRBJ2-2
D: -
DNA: TGTGCCAGCAGTTGGCAGGTGGGGGCCCCCGGGGAGCTGTTTTTT
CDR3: CASSWQVGAPGELFF

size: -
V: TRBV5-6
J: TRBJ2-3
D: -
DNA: TGTGCCAGCAGCTGGGGAGGCGGAAGCACAGATACGCAGTATTTT
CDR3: CASSWGGGSTDTQYF

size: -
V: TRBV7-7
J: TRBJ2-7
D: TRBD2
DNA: TGTGCTAGCAGCCTGGGGAGGGGATACGAGCAGTACTTC
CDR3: CASSLGRGYEQYF

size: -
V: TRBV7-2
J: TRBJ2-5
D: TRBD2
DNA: TGTGCCAGCAGCTTTTTTTCCAGCGGGGGGAGGGTGACCCAGTACTTC
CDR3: CASSFFSSGGRVTQYF

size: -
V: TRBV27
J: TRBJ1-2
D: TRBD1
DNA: TGTGCCAGCAGTAACAGGGGCCAAAACTATGGCTACACCTTC
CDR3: CASSNRGQNYGYTF

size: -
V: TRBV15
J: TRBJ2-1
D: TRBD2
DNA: TGTGCCACCAGCAGAGGGGGCGGGGGGGCCGTCAATGAGCAGTTCTTC
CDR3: CATSRGGGGAVNEQFF

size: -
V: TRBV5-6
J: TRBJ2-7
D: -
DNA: TGTGCCAGCAGCCCCGGGAGAGGGTTCTACGAGCAGTACTTC
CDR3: CASSPGRGFYEQYF

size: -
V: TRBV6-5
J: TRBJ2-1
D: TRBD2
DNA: TGTGCCAGCAGTAACGGGGGGGCCCCCAATGAGCAGTTCTTC
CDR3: CASSNGGAPNEQFF

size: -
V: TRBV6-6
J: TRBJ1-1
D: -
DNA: TGTGCCAGCAGCACTGACACTGAAGCTTTCTTT
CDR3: CASSTDTEAFF

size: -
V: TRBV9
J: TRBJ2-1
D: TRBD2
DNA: TGTGCCAGCAGCGCCGGGGGGGCCTACAATGAGCAGTTCTTC
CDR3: CASSAGGAYNEQFF

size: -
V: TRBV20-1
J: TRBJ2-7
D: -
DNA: TGCAGTGCCATAGACAGCCACGAGCAGTACTTC
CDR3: CSAIDSHEQYF

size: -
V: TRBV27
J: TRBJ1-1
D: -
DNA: TGTGCCAGCAGTTTATGGACACGTGGGACTGAAGCTTTCTTT
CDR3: CASSLWTRGTEAFF

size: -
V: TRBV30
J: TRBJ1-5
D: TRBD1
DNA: TGTGCCTGGACCGGGACAGGGGGCGATCAGCCCCAGCATTTT
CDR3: CAWTGTGGDQPQHF

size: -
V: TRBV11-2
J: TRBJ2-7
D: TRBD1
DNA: TGTGCCAGCAGCTTCCTGACAGGGAACTCCTACGAGCAGTACTTC
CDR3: CASSFLTGNSYEQYF

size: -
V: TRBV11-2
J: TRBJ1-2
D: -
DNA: TGTGCCAGCAGCTCCGCGACAGGTTTAATTCGGGGCTACACCTTC
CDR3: CASSSATGLIRGYTF

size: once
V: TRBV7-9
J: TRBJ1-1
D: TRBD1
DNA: TGTGCCAGCAGCTCAGGCCGGACAGGGAGCGGTGGGGCCACTGAAGCTTTCTTT
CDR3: CASSSGRTGSGGATEAFF

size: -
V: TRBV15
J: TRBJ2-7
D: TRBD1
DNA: TGTGCCACCAGCAGGGGGACAGGGTTGGACGAGCAGTACTTC
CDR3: CATSRGTGLDEQYF

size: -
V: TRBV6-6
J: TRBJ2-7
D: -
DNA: TGTGCCAGCAGCCTCCCGCGAGGGAGCTCCTACGAGCAGTACTTC
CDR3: CASSLPRGSSYEQYF

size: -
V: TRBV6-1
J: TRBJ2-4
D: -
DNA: TGTGCCAGCAGTGCTACGCAGGGAAACATTCAGTACTTC
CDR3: CASSATQGNIQYF

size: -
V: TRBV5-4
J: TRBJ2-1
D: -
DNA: TGTGCCAGCAGCTTACTTCAGGGTTCCTACAATGAGCAGTTCTTC
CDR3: CASSLLQGSYNEQFF

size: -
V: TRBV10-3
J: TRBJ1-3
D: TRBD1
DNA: TGTGCCATTCCGGACAGGGCTGGAAACACCATATATTTT
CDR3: CAIPDRAGNTIYF

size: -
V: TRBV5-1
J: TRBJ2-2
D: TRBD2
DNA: TGCGCCAGCAGCCTAGGACTAGCCATCGGGGAGCTGTTTTTT
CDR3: CASSLGLAIGELFF

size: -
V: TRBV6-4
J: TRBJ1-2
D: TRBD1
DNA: TGTGCCAGCAGTCCGACAGGGTTGGGCTATGGCTACACCTTC
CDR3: CASSPTGLGYGYTF

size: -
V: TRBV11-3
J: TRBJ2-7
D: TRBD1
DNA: TGTGCCAGCAGCTCTCGGACAGGGGGCTTTTTTGAGCAGTACTTC
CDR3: CASSSRTGGFFEQYF

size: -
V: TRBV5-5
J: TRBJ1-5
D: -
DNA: TGTGCCACCTCAGCCGAAGCAGGGCTACATCAGCCCCAGCATTTT
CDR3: CATSAEAGLHQPQHF

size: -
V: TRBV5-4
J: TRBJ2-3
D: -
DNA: TGTGCCAGCAGCTTCTCGGGTAACGCAGATACGCAGTATTTT
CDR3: CASSFSGNADTQYF